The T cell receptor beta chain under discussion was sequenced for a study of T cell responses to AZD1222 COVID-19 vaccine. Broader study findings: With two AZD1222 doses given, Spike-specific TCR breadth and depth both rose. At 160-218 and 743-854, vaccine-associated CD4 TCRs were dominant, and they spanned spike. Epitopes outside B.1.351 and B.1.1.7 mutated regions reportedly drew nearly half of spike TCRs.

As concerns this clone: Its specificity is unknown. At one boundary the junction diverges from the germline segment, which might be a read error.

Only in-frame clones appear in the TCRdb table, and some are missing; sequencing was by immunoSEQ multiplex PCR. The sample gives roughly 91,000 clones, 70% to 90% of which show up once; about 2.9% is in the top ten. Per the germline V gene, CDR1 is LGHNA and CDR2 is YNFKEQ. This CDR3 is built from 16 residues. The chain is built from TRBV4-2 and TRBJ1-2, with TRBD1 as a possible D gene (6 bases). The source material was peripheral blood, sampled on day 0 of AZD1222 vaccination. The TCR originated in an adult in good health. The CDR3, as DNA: TGTGCCAGCAGTCAAGACGGGGGGGCGCAGAACTATGGCTACACCTTC. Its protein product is CASSQDGGAQNYGYTF.